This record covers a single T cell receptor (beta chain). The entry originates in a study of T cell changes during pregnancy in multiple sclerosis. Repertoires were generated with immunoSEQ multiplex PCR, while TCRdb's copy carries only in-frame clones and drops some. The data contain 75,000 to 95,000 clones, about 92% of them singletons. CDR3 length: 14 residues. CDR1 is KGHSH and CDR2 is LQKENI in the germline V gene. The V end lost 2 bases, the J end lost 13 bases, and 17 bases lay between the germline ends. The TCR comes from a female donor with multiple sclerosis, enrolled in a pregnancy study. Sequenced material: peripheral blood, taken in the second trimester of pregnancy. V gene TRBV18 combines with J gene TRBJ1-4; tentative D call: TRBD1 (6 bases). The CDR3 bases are TGTGCCAGCTCACCAACGGCAGGGGAGGGTGGACTGTTTTTT. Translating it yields CASSPTAGEGGLFF.